Below are 12 T cell receptor beta chains sequenced from a single sample in a study of spatial heterogeneity in lung cancer. Time point denoted: sample taken at primary tumor resection. The study sequenced unsorted whole RNA from tumor, nontumor lung or frozen PBMC. Using its own MiXCR run on the 5' RACE reads, TCRdb lists one record per CDR3 protein. The data show tens of thousands of distinct CDR3 sequences, roughly 12% seen once. The sample consisted of PBMCs, taken at surgery. The source of these receptors is a male donor with early-stage non-small cell lung cancer.

The rearrangement joins TRBV12-3 or TRBV12-4 to TRBJ2-7; no reliable D call. The CDR3 has 14 amino acids. V lost 5 bases and J 7 bases, leaving 18 bases between the germline ends. DNA of the CDR3: TGTGCCAGCAGTAAAGGACCCTCAATAAAGGAGCAGTACTTC. It encodes CASSKGPSIKEQYF.

This clonotype was observed a few times. The V call is TRBV6-2 or TRBV6-3, the J call TRBJ1-1; D might be TRBD1 (5 bases). Trimming took 8 bases from V and 0 from J, leaving 13 bases between them. This CDR3 is built from 14 residues. Germline V gene sequence: CDR1 MNHEY, CDR2 SVGEGT. The CDR3 sequence is CASRWGRLNTEAFF. CDR3 sequence (DNA): TGTGCCAGCCGGTGGGGACGGTTGAACACTGAAGCTTTCTTT.

This clonotype was observed a few times. The chain has TRBV7-9 and TRBJ2-4; tentatively, D is TRBD1 (7 bases). CDR1 is SEHNR, CDR2 FQNEAQ, per germline (reference sequence). V lost 4 bases and J lost 1, with 14 bases in between. The CDR3 totals 16 residues. CDR3 loop: CASSSGGLSAKNIQYF. Written as DNA, the CDR3 is TGTGCCAGCAGCTCAGGGGGGTTATCGGCCAAAAACATTCAGTACTTC.

This clonotype has just one count. The V and J genes are TRBV24-1 and TRBJ2-1, with D hard to call. The CDR3 spans 12 residues. The germline V and J ends were trimmed by 1 base and 3 bases, with 0 bases remaining between them. Germline CDR1 is KGHDR and CDR2 is SFDVKD. The CDR3 coding sequence is TGTGCCACCAGTGATTTCTACAATGAGCAGTTCTTC. Its translation: CATSDFYNEQFF.

This clonotype has only a few counts. The V call is TRBV7-9, the J call TRBJ1-1; 9 nucleotides match TRBD1. The CDR3 spans 14 residues. Germline V gene sequence: CDR1 SEHNR, CDR2 FQNEAQ (reference sequence). The junction had 0 bases not matched to a gene; V was cut back by 1 base and J by 3 bases. The CDR3 DNA reads TGTGCCAGCAGCTTAGGGACAGGGGACACTGAAGCTTTCTTT. Amino acid sequence: CASSLGTGDTEAFF.

This clonotype has only a few counts. The V call is TRBV4-2, the J call TRBJ1-6; 7 positions match TRBD1. The germline CDR1 and CDR2 sequences are LGHNA and YNFKEQ. The ends lost 4 bases at V and 8 bases at J; junction bases unmatched: 5. This CDR3 is 14 amino acids long. This CDR3 is CASSPSTGDSPLHF. CDR3 bases: TGTGCCAGCAGCCCTAGCACAGGGGATTCACCCCTCCACTTT.

The chain uses TRBV7-8 and TRBJ1-5; D gene uncertain. The V gene's germline CDR1 is SGHVS and CDR2 FQNEAQ. V lost 0 bases, J lost 6 bases, and 6 bases lay in between. The CDR3 is 13 amino acids. The CDR3 region is CASSLATRQPQHF. The CDR3, as DNA: TGTGCCAGCAGCTTAGCGACGCGTCAGCCCCAGCATTTT.

The V call is TRBV15, the J call TRBJ1-2, with TRBD1 matching over 7 bases. V shed 3 bases, J shed 2 bases, and the junction held 3 bases outside the gene matches. Germline assignment: CDR1 LNHNV and CDR2 YYDKDF (reference sequence). The CDR3 is made up of 14 amino acids. The CDR3 region has the DNA TGTGCCACCAGCAGTGACAGGGTCAACTATGGCTACACCTTC. It specifies CATSSDRVNYGYTF.

This clonotype showed up just a few times. The chain has TRBV12-3 or TRBV12-4 and TRBJ1-2; 11 bases are a match to TRBD1. The CDR3 extends over 14 amino acids. J gave up 4 bases and V 6 bases, and 4 bases lay outside the gene matches. The CDR3 nucleotides are TGTGCCAGCAGGCGGGGACAGGGGGGCTATGGCTACACCTTC. Translation gives CASRRGQGGYGYTF.

CDR3 nucleotides: TGTGCCAGCAGTGAAGTCGGAACGGGGGAGCAGTACTTC. Protein product: CASSEVGTGEQYF. J is TRBJ2-7 and V is TRBV2; D perhaps matches TRBD2 (5 bases). The CDR3 runs 13 residues. V was clipped by 1 base and J by 7 bases, with 11 bases between them. Looked up from germline, CDR1 is SNHLY and CDR2 is FYNNEI.

The chain uses TRBV6-5 and TRBJ2-3; D is perhaps TRBD1 or TRBD2 (5 bases each). V was pared by 5 bases and J by 2 bases, with 14 bases between. The length of the CDR3 is 15 residues. The germline gives CDR1 MNHEY, CDR2 SVGAGI. CDR3 in DNA: TGTGCCAGCAGTCGGGACGTAATGGACACAGATACGCAGTATTTT. It encodes CASSRDVMDTDTQYF.

This clonotype occurred a few times. This chain joins TRBV4-1 and TRBJ2-3, with TRBD1 as a possible D gene (5 bases). V lost 1 base, J lost 0 bases, and 5 bases lay in between. This CDR3 contains 14 residues. Germline V gives CDR1 MGHRA, CDR2 YSYEKL. CDR3 residues: CASSQAGSTDTQYF. The CDR3 DNA reads as TGCGCCAGCAGCCAAGCAGGGAGCACAGATACGCAGTATTTT.